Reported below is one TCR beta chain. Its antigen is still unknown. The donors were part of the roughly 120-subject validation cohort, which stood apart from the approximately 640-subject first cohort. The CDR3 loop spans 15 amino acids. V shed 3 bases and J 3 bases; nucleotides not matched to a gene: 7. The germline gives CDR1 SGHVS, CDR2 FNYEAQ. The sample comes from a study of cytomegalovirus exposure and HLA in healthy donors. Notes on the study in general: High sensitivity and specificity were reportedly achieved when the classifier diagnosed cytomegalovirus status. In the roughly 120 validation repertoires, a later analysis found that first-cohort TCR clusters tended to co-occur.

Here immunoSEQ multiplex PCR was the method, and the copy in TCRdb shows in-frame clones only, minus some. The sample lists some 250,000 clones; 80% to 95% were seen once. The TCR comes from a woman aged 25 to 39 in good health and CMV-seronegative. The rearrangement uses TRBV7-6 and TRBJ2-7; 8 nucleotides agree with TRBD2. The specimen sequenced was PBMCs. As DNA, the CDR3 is TGTGCCAGCAGCTTGAGGCTAGCGGGTCTCTACGAGCAGTACTTC. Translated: CASSLRLAGLYEQYF.